This TCR beta chain emerged from a study of T cells in Graves' hyperthyroidism and ophthalmopathy. The study's findings and limits: Appearing also in blood were most of the thyroid clonotypes expanded above 0.001.

With regard to this clonotype: Its antigen remains unknown.

RNA transcripts yielded amplified TCR beta CDR3 regions. First-round RT-PCR targeting the TCR CDR3 was performed with the HTBI primer set. TCRdb processed the multiplex PCR reads anew with MiXCR; each CDR3 protein has one entry. The sample has around 340,000 distinct CDR3 sequences, roughly 23% seen once. This CDR3 is 14 amino acids long. Unmatched junction bases numbered 10, after V lost 5 bases and J lost 7 bases. Germline V gene data show CDR1 as MNHNS and CDR2 as SASEGT. This chain uses TRBV6-1 with TRBJ2-7, with 8 bases matching TRBD1. Specimen: blood. This TCR came from a woman in her forties or fifties with Graves' hyperthyroidism. CDR3 loop: CASSNDQGAREQYF. CDR3 sequence (DNA): TGTGCCAGCAGTAACGATCAGGGGGCCCGAGAGCAGTACTTC.